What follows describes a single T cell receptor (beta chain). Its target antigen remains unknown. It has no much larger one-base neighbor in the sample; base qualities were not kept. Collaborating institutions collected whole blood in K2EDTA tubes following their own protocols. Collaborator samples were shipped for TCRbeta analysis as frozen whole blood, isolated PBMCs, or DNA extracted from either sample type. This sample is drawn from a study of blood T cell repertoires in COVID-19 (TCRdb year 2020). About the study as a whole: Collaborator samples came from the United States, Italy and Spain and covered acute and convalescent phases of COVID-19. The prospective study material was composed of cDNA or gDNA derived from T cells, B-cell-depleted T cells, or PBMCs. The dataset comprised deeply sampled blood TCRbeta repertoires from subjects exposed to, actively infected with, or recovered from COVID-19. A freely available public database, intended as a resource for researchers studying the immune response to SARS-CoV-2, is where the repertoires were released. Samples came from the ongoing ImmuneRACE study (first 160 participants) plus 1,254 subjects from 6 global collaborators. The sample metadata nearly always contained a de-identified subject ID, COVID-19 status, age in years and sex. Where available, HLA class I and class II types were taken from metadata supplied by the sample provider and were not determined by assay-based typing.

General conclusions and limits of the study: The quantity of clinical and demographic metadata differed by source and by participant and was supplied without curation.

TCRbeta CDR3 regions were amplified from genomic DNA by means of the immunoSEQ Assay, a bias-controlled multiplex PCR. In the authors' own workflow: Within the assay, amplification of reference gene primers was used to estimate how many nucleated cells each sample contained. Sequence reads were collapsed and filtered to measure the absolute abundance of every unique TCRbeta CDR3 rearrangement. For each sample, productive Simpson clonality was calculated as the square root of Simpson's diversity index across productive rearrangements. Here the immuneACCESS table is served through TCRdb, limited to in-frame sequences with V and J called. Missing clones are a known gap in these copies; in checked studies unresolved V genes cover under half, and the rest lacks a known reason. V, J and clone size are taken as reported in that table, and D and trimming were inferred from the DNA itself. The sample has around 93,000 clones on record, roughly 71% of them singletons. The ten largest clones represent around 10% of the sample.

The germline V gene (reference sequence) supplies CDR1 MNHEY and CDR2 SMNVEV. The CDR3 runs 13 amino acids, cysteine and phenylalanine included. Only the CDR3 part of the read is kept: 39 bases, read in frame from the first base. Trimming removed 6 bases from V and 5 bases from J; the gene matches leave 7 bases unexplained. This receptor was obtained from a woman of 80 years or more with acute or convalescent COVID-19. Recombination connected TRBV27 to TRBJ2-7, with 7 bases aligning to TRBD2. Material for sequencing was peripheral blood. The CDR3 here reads CASRYGGVHEQYF. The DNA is TGTGCCAGCAGGTATGGGGGGGTCCACGAGCAGTACTTC.